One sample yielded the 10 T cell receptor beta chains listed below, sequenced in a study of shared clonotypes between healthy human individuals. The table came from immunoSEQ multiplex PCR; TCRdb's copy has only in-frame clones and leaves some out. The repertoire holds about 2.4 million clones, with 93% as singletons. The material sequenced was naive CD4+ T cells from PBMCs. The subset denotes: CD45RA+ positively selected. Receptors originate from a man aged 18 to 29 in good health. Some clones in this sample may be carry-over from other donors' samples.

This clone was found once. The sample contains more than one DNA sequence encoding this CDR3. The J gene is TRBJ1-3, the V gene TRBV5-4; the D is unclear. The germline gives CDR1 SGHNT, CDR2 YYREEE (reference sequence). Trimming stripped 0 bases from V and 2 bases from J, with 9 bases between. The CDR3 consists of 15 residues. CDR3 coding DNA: TGTGCCAGCAGCTTGGGTGGGGTTGCTGGAAACACCATATATTTT. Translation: CASSLGGVAGNTIYF.

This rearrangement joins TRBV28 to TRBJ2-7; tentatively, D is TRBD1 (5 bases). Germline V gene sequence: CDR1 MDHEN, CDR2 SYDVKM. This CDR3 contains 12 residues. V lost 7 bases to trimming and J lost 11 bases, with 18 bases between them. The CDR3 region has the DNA TGTGCCAGCACCACAGGTCTGGCAGCCGAGTACTTC. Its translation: CASTTGLAAEYF. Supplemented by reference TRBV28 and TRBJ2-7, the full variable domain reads DVKVTQSSRYLVKRTGEKVFLECVQDMDHENMFWYRQDPGLGLRLIYFSYDVKMKEKGDIPEGYSVSREKKERFSLILESASTNQTSMYLCASTTGLAAEYFGPGTRLTVT.

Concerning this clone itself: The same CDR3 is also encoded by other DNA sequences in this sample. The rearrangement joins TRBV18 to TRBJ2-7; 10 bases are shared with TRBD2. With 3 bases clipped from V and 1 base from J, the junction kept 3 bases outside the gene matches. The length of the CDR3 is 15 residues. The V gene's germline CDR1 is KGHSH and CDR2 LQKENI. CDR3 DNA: TGTGCCAGCTCACCTCCGGGACTAGCGTCCTACGAGCAGTACTTC. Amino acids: CASSPPGLASYEQYF.

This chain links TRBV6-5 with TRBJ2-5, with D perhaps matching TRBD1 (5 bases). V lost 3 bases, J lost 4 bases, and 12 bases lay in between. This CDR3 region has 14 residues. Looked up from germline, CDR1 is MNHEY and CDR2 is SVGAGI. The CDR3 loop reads CASSYQGSRETQYF. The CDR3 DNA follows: TGTGCCAGCAGTTATCAGGGATCGAGAGAGACCCAGTACTTC.

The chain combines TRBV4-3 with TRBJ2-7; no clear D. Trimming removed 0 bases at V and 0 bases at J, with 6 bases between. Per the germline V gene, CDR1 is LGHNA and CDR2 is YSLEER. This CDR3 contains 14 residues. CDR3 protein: CASSQEAHSYEQYF. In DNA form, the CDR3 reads TGCGCCAGCAGCCAAGAGGCCCACTCCTACGAGCAGTACTTC.

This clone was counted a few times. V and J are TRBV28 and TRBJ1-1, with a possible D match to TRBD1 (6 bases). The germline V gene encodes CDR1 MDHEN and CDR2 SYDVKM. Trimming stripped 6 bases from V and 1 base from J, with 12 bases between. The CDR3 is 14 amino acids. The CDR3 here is CASSNAGANTEAFF. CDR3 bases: TGTGCCAGCAGCAACGCGGGGGCGAACACTGAAGCTTTCTTT. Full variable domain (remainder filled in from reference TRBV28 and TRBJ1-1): DVKVTQSSRYLVKRTGEKVFLECVQDMDHENMFWYRQDPGLGLRLIYFSYDVKMKEKGDIPEGYSVSREKKERFSLILESASTNQTSMYLCASSNAGANTEAFFGQGTRLTVV.

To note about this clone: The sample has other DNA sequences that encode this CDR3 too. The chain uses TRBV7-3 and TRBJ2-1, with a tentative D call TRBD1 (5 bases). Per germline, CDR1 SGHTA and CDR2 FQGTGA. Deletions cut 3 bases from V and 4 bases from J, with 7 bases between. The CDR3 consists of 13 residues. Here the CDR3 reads CASSLGQYNEQFF. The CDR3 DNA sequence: TGTGCCAGCAGCTTGGGGCAATACAATGAGCAGTTCTTC.

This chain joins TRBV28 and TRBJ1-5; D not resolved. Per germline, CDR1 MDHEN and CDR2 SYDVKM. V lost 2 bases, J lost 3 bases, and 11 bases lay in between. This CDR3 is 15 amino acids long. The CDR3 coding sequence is TGTGCCAGCAGTTTAGGCCCCGGGAACAATCAGCCCCAGCATTTT. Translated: CASSLGPGNNQPQHF.

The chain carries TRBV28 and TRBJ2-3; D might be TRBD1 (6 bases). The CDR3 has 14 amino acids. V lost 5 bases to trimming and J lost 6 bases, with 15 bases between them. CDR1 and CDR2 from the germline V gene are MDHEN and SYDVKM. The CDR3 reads CASSITGPYDTQYF. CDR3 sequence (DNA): TGTGCCAGCAGTATTACAGGGCCCTACGATACGCAGTATTTT.

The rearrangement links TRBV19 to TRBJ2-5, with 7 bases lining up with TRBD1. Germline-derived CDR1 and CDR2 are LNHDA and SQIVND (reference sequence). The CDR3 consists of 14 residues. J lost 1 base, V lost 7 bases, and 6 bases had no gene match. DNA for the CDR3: TGTGCCAGTACCTCAGGACAGGCCCAAGAGACCCAGTACTTC. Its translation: CASTSGQAQETQYF.